Listed below are T cell receptor beta chains from one sample, sequenced in a study of blood T cell repertoires in COVID-19. Method: immunoSEQ multiplex PCR; TCRdb's copy keeps in-frame clones and lacks some. The repertoire has about 59,000 clones, 90% to 95% of them found once; the top ten carry roughly 8.1%. The material sequenced was peripheral blood. The receptors were sampled from a human donor in a cohort sampled during active COVID-19. Both conserved end residues are part of each CDR3. D genes are given only for firm matches. Expanded clones get a size class; other rows say once, few or many, or leave the size out.

V	D	size	J	CDR3	DNA
TRBV6-5	.	.	TRBJ1-2	CASSLQGAAYGYTF	TGTGCCAGCAGTTTACAGGGAGCCGCCTATGGCTACACCTTC
TRBV18	TRBD2	.	TRBJ2-3	CASSPPRGAGTDTQYF	TGTGCCAGCTCACCACCGCGGGGGGCTGGCACAGATACGCAGTATTTT
TRBV5-1	TRBD2	.	TRBJ2-2	CASSWNRAAGGFNTGELFF	TGCGCCAGCAGCTGGAATCGGGCAGCGGGGGGGTTCAACACCGGGGAGCTGTTTTTT
TRBV5-6	.	once	TRBJ2-7	CASSLVRTALPYEQYF	TGTGCCAGCAGCTTGGTCCGGACAGCCTTACCCTACGAGCAGTACTTC
TRBV28	TRBD1	.	TRBJ1-2	CASSPRDRALYAGSNYGYTF	TGTGCCAGCAGCCCCCGGGACAGGGCCCTGTATGCTGGGTCTAACTATGGCTACACCTTC
TRBV30	.	.	TRBJ1-4	CAWDTGNVEKLFF	TGTGCCTGGGATACAGGGAATGTTGAAAAACTGTTTTTT
TRBV4-3	.	medium-sized	TRBJ1-2	CASSQDRPASGGYTF	TGCGCCAGCAGCCAAGATCGGCCTGCATCGGGGGGCTACACCTTC
TRBV15	TRBD1	.	TRBJ1-1	CATSGFDRGTDTEAFF	TGTGCCACCAGCGGATTTGACAGGGGGACGGACACTGAAGCTTTCTTT
TRBV19	.	.	TRBJ2-1	CASSFGSYNEQFF	TGTGCCAGTAGTTTCGGGAGCTACAATGAGCAGTTCTTC
TRBV6-6	.	.	TRBJ1-5	CASSDSYSNQPQHF	TGTGCCAGCAGTGACAGTTATAGCAATCAGCCCCAGCATTTT
TRBV27	.	.	TRBJ1-6	CASSQGSSYNSPLHF	TGTGCCAGCAGCCAGGGTAGCTCCTATAATTCACCCCTCCACTTT
TRBV6-5	TRBD1	few	TRBJ1-2	CASTDRDSRGYTF	TGTGCCAGCACCGACAGGGACAGCCGGGGCTACACCTTC
TRBV7-9	.	.	TRBJ2-1	CASSLISGEYEQFF	TGTGCCAGCAGCTTGATATCGGGGGAGTATGAGCAGTTCTTC
TRBV18	.	.	TRBJ1-4	CASSRTGSRNEKLFF	TGTGCCAGCTCTCGTACAGGATCCCGTAACGAAAAACTGTTTTTT